One and the same sample provided the 9 T cell receptor beta chains below, sequenced in a study of blood T cells in healthy people across ages. Combining a sample-barcoded 5' primer with a J-beta primer mix, a second PCR ran for 7 to 11 cycles. TCRdb ran MiXCR on the 5' RACE reads and lists one entry per CDR3 protein. Among 750,000 or so distinct CDR3 sequences, 25% were seen once, and the ten largest hold more than 7.5%. This same sample was also part of a study on T cells of mothers and their children.

The sequenced sample was blood. All receptors derive from a boy between 10 and 17 years old in good health.

This clonotype was picked up a small number of times. The chain uses TRBV7-6 and TRBJ2-3, with unresolved D. The germline gives CDR1 SGHVS, CDR2 FNYEAQ. CDR3 size: 15 residues. Trimming pared 2 bases from V and 0 bases from J, leaving 9 bases between. This chain's CDR3 is CASSLTRPSTDTQYF. The CDR3 DNA sequence: TGTGCCAGCAGCTTAACGCGGCCAAGCACAGATACGCAGTATTTT. The entire variable domain, with the rest obtained from reference TRBV7-6 and TRBJ2-3, is as follows: GAGVSQSPRYKVTKRGQDVALRCDPISGHVSLYWYRQALGQGPEFLTYFNYEAQQDKSGLPNDRFSAERPEGSISTLTIQRTEQRDSAMYRCASSLTRPSTDTQYFGPGTRLTVL.

This clonotype turned up a few times. The rearrangement links TRBV13 to TRBJ1-4; D is unclear. Germline V CDR1 and CDR2: PRHDT, FYEKMQ (reference sequence). This CDR3 spans 13 amino acids. Trimming took off 3 bases at V and 2 bases at J, with 4 bases between the two ends. The CDR3 DNA sequence: TGTGCCAGCAGCTTCGGTACTAATGAAAAACTGTTTTTT. This codes for CASSFGTNEKLFF.

This clonotype has more than one count but fewer than ten. This sequence joins TRBV29-1 and TRBJ1-4, with 7 positions matching TRBD1. CDR3 size: 13 residues. Germline V CDR1 and CDR2: SQVTM, ANQGSEA. Trimming at V came to 7 bases and at J to 6 bases, leaving 8 bases not matched to a gene. CDR3 DNA: TGCAGCGCAACCGGGACAGTCGATGAAAAACTGTTTTTT. Translation gives CSATGTVDEKLFF.

This clonotype was found a few times. The chain couples TRBV29-1 to TRBJ2-1; unclear D gene. V lost 6 bases and J 12 bases, leaving 9 bases between the germline ends. The CDR3 covers 9 residues. Per germline, CDR1 SQVTM and CDR2 ANQGSEA. The CDR3 sequence: CSVGDGQFF. The CDR3 nucleotides are TGCAGCGTGGGTGACGGGCAGTTCTTC.

This clonotype was counted ten times or more. V is TRBV29-1 and J is TRBJ2-7; possibly TRBD1 or TRBD2 for D (5 bases each). Trimming cost V 6 bases and J 1 base, with 10 bases left between them. This CDR3 is built from 12 residues. From germline, CDR1 is SQVTM and CDR2 ANQGSEA. The CDR3 protein is CSVGPGSYEQYF. CDR3 bases: TGCAGCGTGGGGCCGGGATCCTACGAGCAGTACTTC.

J is TRBJ2-3 and V is TRBV20-1; perhaps TRBD2 as D (7 bases). There are 16 residues in the CDR3. V lost 5 bases and J 2 bases, leaving 20 bases between the germline ends. Per the germline V gene, CDR1 is DFQATT and CDR2 is SNEGSKA (reference sequence). The CDR3 loop is CSAQTGGETNTDTQYF. The CDR3 DNA follows: TGCAGTGCTCAAACGGGGGGCGAGACCAACACAGATACGCAGTATTTT.

This clonotype has only a few counts. The V gene is TRBV2, the J gene TRBJ2-5; tentatively, D is TRBD1 (5 bases). Trimming took 4 bases from V and 7 from J, leaving 19 bases between them. The CDR3 spans 15 residues. Germline assignment: CDR1 SNHLY and CDR2 FYNNEI. CDR3 sequence: CASSGGRAEVGTQYF. The DNA for the CDR3 is TGTGCCAGCAGTGGGGGCAGGGCCGAGGTCGGGACCCAGTACTTC.

The chain recombines TRBV10-3 with TRBJ2-7; tentatively, D is TRBD1 (5 bases). There are 15 residues in the CDR3. Germline CDR1 and CDR2: ENHRY and SYGVKD. Trimming pared 2 bases from V and 7 bases from J, leaving 18 bases between. The CDR3, as DNA: TGTGCCATCAGTGAGGTTCAGGGCGACTTGGGGGAGCAGTACTTC. It yields the protein CAISEVQGDLGEQYF.

The V gene is TRBV7-3, the J gene TRBJ2-2, with 8 bases that match TRBD2. V was clipped by 6 bases and J by 7 bases; unmatched bases: 10. The germline gives CDR1 SGHTA, CDR2 FQGTGA. This CDR3 comprises 15 residues. CDR3 sequence: CASRPTSLAGGELFF. CDR3 bases: TGTGCCAGCAGGCCGACTAGCCTAGCGGGCGGGGAGCTGTTTTTT.